This passage covers 24 T cell receptor beta chains from one sample sequenced in a study of T cells in Graves' hyperthyroidism and ophthalmopathy. RNA transcripts yielded amplified TCR beta CDR3 regions. TCR CDR3 underwent first-round RT-PCR with the HTBI primer set. Using its own MiXCR run on the multiplex PCR reads, TCRdb lists one record per CDR3 protein. In the table there are hundreds of thousands of distinct CDR3 sequences, around 15% of which are singletons. The specimen sequenced was blood. Receptor source: a man between 18 and 29 years old with Graves' ophthalmopathy.

On this clonotype: A read error may be the cause here, since a much bigger clone is one base away. The CDR3 reads CASSAHRDRGLETQCF. For the CDR3, the DNA is TGTGCCAGTAGTGCTCACCGGGACAGGGGGCTAGAGACCCAGTGCTTC. This chain connects TRBV19 to TRBJ2-5; TRBD1 agrees at 12 bases. The length of the CDR3 is 16 residues. Germline V lookup: CDR1 LNHDA, CDR2 SQIVND (reference sequence).

This clonotype was seen at least ten times. V gene TRBV2 combines with J gene TRBJ1-2; the D is unclear. V was trimmed by 2 bases and J by 8 bases, leaving 9 bases between them. CDR1 is SNHLY and CDR2 is FYNNEI in the germline V gene. The CDR3 extends over 12 amino acids. CDR3 DNA: TGTGCCAGCAGTGAAAAGGTGGTCGGCTACACCTTC. It translates to CASSEKVVGYTF.

The chain has TRBV27 and TRBJ1-5; TRBD1 might be the D (5 bases). Germline CDR1 reads MNHEY; CDR2 reads SMNVEV (reference sequence). This CDR3 is built from 15 residues. The V gene lost 8 bases and the J gene lost 1 base, with 15 bases spanning the gap. CDR3 nucleotides: TGTGCCAGCGCACACCGGGACTCCAGCAATCAGCCCCAGCATTTT. Amino acid sequence: CASAHRDSSNQPQHF.

This clonotype was recorded at least ten times. One end of the junction fails to match germline, which may point to a read error. The chain is built from TRBV7-3 and TRBJ2-1; no reliable D call. Germline V lookup: CDR1 SGHTA, CDR2 FQGTGA. The CDR3 contains 17 residues. CDR3 in DNA: TGTGCCAGCAGCTTAAACCAAATCGTTGGCTCCAACAATGAGCAGTTCTTC. Protein: CASSLNQIVGSNNEQFF.

Points on this clonotype: One end of the junction is discordant with germline, which a read error may explain. The chain is built from TRBV4-1 and TRBJ2-1; 7 bases fit TRBD2. This CDR3 is built from 17 residues. The germline CDR1 and CDR2 sequences are MGHRA and YSYEKL. The CDR3 loop is CASRQATASGSYNEQFF. The CDR3 DNA reads as TGCGCCAGCAGGCAAGCCACCGCTAGCGGCTCCTACAATGAGCAGTTCTTC.

The chain has TRBV5-1 and TRBJ2-3; D may be TRBD1 or TRBD2 (5 bases each). V lost 3 bases, J lost 2 bases, and 13 bases lay in between. Per germline, CDR1 SGHRS and CDR2 YFSETQ. The CDR3 runs to 15 residues. CDR3 DNA sequence: TGCGCCAGCAGCTCAACGGGACGGGACACAGATACGCAGTATTTT. Its protein product is CASSSTGRDTDTQYF.

This clonotype was observed many times. This CDR3 reads CASSLQGGGRYEQYF. The CDR3 bases are TGCGCCAGCAGCTTGCAAGGTGGGGGTAGATACGAGCAGTACTTC. This chain connects TRBV5-1 to TRBJ2-7; perhaps D is TRBD1 or TRBD2 (5 bases each). The CDR3 sequence is 15 residues long. Germline V gene sequence: CDR1 SGHRS, CDR2 YFSETQ. Between the trimmed V and J ends, which lost 1 base and 4 bases, there was a span of 15 bases.

The table lists this clonotype with many counts. The chain has TRBV6-1 and TRBJ2-2; D remains ambiguous. CDR1 and CDR2 (germline): MNHNS, SASEGT. V was cut by 6 bases and J by 3 bases, with 14 bases left in between. The CDR3 is 15 amino acids. CDR3 coding DNA: TGTGCCAGCAGGGTGGCGGCCCTTGACACCGGGGAGCTGTTTTTT. It codes for CASRVAALDTGELFF.

Ten or more counts support this clonotype. The rearrangement uses TRBV7-2 and TRBJ1-6, with D hard to call. This CDR3 spans 15 amino acids. V lost 4 bases to trimming and J lost 0 bases, with 7 bases between them. Looked up from germline, CDR1 is SGHTA and CDR2 is FQGNSA. CDR3 sequence: CASSSLGSYNSPLHF. In nucleotides, the CDR3 is TGTGCCAGCAGCTCCCTGGGCTCCTATAATTCACCCCTCCACTTT. Combining the CDR3 with reference TRBV7-2 and TRBJ1-6 gives the whole variable domain GAGVSQSPSNKVTEKGKDVELRCDPISGHTALYWYRQSLGQGLEFLIYFQGNSAPDKSGLPSDRFSAERTGGSVSTLTIQRTQQEDSAVYLCASSSLGSYNSPLHFGNGTRLTVT.

The genes are TRBV7-6 and TRBJ2-1, with TRBD2 identical over 8 bases. The V segment lost 5 bases and the J segment 7 bases; nucleotides outside the gene matches: 19. CDR1 is SGHVS, CDR2 FNYEAQ, per germline. The CDR3 contains 18 residues. CDR3 coding DNA: TGTGCCAGCAGCCCGGGGGGGGGTGGGACGATATACAGGAATGAGCAGTTCTTC. This codes for CASSPGGGGTIYRNEQFF.

This clonotype was counted many times. The rearrangement joins TRBV7-8 to TRBJ1-5, with a possible D match to TRBD1 (6 bases). The germline V gene encodes CDR1 SGHVS and CDR2 FQNEAQ. The CDR3 is 16 amino acids. V was clipped by 5 bases and J by 1 base, with 15 bases between them. CDR3 loop: CASSTYRAGSNQPQHF. As DNA, the CDR3 is TGTGCCAGCAGCACCTACAGGGCGGGAAGCAATCAGCCCCAGCATTTT.

In this sample, this clonotype turned up a few times. V usage is TRBV20-1 and J usage is TRBJ2-7; the D is unclear. CDR1 DFQATT and CDR2 SNEGSKA come from the germline V gene (reference sequence). Trimming stripped 1 base from V and 3 bases from J, with 10 bases between. CDR3 length: 13 residues. The CDR3 loop is CSARGAARYEQYF. The CDR3 DNA sequence: TGCAGTGCTAGAGGAGCAGCCCGCTACGAGCAGTACTTC.

This clonotype was counted many times. The V gene is TRBV6-1, the J gene TRBJ2-7, with 7 bases aligning to TRBD1. The CDR3 consists of 15 residues. V lost 0 bases to trimming and J lost 1 base; unmatched junction nucleotides: 3. CDR1 is MNHNS, CDR2 SASEGT, per germline. The CDR3, as DNA: TGTGCCAGCAGTGAAGCTTGGACAGGTTCCTACGAGCAGTACTTC. Protein sequence: CASSEAWTGSYEQYF.

The J gene is TRBJ2-2, the V gene TRBV3-1; 14 bases fit TRBD2. Per the germline V gene, CDR1 is LGHDT and CDR2 is YNNKEL (reference sequence). The junction had 11 bases not matched to a gene; V was cut back by 1 base and J by 4 bases. This CDR3 has 20 residues. For the CDR3, the DNA is TGTGCCAGCAGCCAAGGGTTGAGACTAGCGGGAGGGCCTCGCACCGGGGAGCTGTTTTTT. This codes for CASSQGLRLAGGPRTGELFF.

This clonotype was counted a few times. This chain uses TRBV19 with TRBJ1-2; weak D call: TRBD1 (6 bases). The CDR3 extends over 13 amino acids. Germline CDR1 and CDR2: LNHDA and SQIVND (reference sequence). V was pared by 3 bases and J by 8 bases, with 13 bases between. The CDR3 reads CASSIRQVRGYTF. CDR3 nucleotides: TGTGCCAGTAGTATTAGACAGGTTCGCGGCTACACCTTC.

To note about this clonotype: This clone may be a read error of a much larger clone one base away. The CDR3 loop is CASSLVPNEQFF. The CDR3 DNA follows: TGTGCCAGCAGCTTAGTCCCCAATGAGCAGTTCTTC. This chain connects TRBV7-9 to TRBJ2-1; D uncertain. The germline V gene has CDR1 SEHNR and CDR2 FQNEAQ (reference sequence). The CDR3 totals 12 residues. V lost 1 base, J lost 6 bases, and 4 bases lay in between. Full variable domain (rest looked up from reference TRBV7-9 and TRBJ2-1): DTGVSQNPRHKITKRGQNVTFRCDPISEHNRLYWYRQTLGQGPEFLTYFQNEAQLEKSRLLSDRFSAERPKGSFSTLEIQRTEQGDSAMYLCASSLVPNEQFFGPGTRLTVL.

Details on this clonotype: This may be a read error: a much more frequent sequence differs by one nucleotide. This sequence joins TRBV12-3 or TRBV12-4 and TRBJ2-3; weak D call: TRBD1 (5 bases). The CDR3 sequence is 16 residues long. Trimming left V 5 bases short and J 3 bases short, with 18 bases between. The CDR3 sequence: CASSPPAGLATDTQYF. CDR3 in DNA: TGTGCCAGCAGTCCACCTGCAGGGTTGGCTACAGATACGCAGTATTTT.

The chain carries TRBV4-2 and TRBJ1-1; TRBD1 might be the D (6 bases). This CDR3 region has 15 residues. CDR1 LGHNA and CDR2 YNFKEQ come from the germline V gene. The V gene lost 0 bases and the J gene lost 3 bases, with 11 bases spanning the gap. CDR3 residues: CASSQDGGDDTEAFF. CDR3 nucleotides: TGTGCCAGCAGCCAAGACGGGGGCGATGACACTGAAGCTTTCTTT.

At least ten counts were recorded for this clonotype. The J gene is TRBJ1-1, the V gene TRBV10-3, with D unresolved. Germline values: CDR1 ENHRY, CDR2 SYGVKD. The CDR3 totals 13 residues. V was pared by 3 bases and J by 8 bases, with 13 bases between. The CDR3 DNA reads TGTGCCATCAGTGAAGATTCGGGTTCAGAAGCTTTCTTT. Amino acid sequence: CAISEDSGSEAFF.

This clonotype was detected a few times. This chain joins TRBV20-1 and TRBJ1-2; 8 nucleotides line up with TRBD1. V shed 6 bases and J 6 bases; nucleotides not matched to a gene: 9. Germline values: CDR1 DFQATT, CDR2 SNEGSKA (reference sequence). The CDR3 consists of 13 residues. For the CDR3, the DNA is TGCAGTGCCCCGACCCCAGGGGGCGATGGCTACACCTTC. Protein sequence: CSAPTPGGDGYTF.

This clonotype was seen only a few times. The chain carries TRBV10-3 and TRBJ2-3; perhaps TRBD2 as D (6 bases). Germline-derived CDR1 and CDR2 are ENHRY and SYGVKD. V lost 7 bases to trimming and J lost 5 bases, with 13 bases between them. The length of the CDR3 is 13 residues. CDR3 sequence: CAIMGGRGDTQYF. Written as DNA, the CDR3 is TGTGCCATCATGGGGGGTCGTGGAGATACGCAGTATTTT.

This clonotype was observed at least ten times. The rearrangement uses TRBV20-1 and TRBJ2-5; D possibly corresponds to TRBD2 (6 bases). Per the germline V gene, CDR1 is DFQATT and CDR2 is SNEGSKA (reference sequence). The CDR3 length is 15 residues. Trimming pared 0 bases from V and 3 bases from J, leaving 14 bases between. In nucleotides, the CDR3 is TGCAGTGCTAGAGATCTGGGCGGGACCAAAGAGACCCAGTACTTC. This encodes CSARDLGGTKETQYF.

The rearrangement uses TRBV4-1 and TRBJ2-1, with D unclear. Trimming took 1 base from V and 12 from J, leaving 13 bases between them. Germline CDR1 and CDR2: MGHRA and YSYEKL. The CDR3 consists of 13 residues. DNA of the CDR3: TGCGCCAGCAGCCAAGTGTCCCCGGGCGGGCAGTTCTTC. The encoded protein is CASSQVSPGGQFF.

This clonotype has only one observation. The chain has TRBV10-3 and TRBJ2-7; 14 bases are a match to TRBD2. This CDR3 is 17 amino acids long. CDR1 is ENHRY and CDR2 is SYGVKD in the germline V gene. Trimming cost V 4 bases and J 3 bases; bases outside gene matches: 8. The CDR3 DNA reads as TGTGCCATCAGTGTGATGTGGACTAGCGGGGGGCTCTACGAGCAGTACTTC. This encodes CAISVMWTSGGLYEQYF.